This T cell receptor beta chain comes out of a study of PD-1 blockade in classical Hodgkin lymphoma. The V end was cut by 7 bases, the J end by 0 bases, with 12 bases between. The CDR3 loop spans 14 amino acids. Germline lookup yields CDR1 MDHEN and CDR2 SYDVKM. The repertoire was sequenced with immunoSEQ multiplex PCR; TCRdb's copy has only in-frame clones and lacks some. The sample carries almost 100,000 clones, approximately 92% recorded once. Concerning this clone: Its antigen is unidentified.

Study outcomes and limitations: Newly diagnosed and completely responding patients shared comparable baseline diversity.

Each and every patient relapsed after autologous stem cell transplantation, and patients got differing brentuximab vedotin exposure. Complete response, partial response or progressive disease made up the best responses. The sequencing here drew on peripheral blood mononuclear cells (PBMCs), taken at baseline. The chain links TRBV28 to TRBJ1-1; possibly TRBD1 for D (5 bases). This TCR derives from a human donor with classical Hodgkin lymphoma. The CDR3 nucleotides are TGTGCCAGCACCTCCAGACAGATGAACACTGAAGCTTTCTTT. Translated: CASTSRQMNTEAFF.